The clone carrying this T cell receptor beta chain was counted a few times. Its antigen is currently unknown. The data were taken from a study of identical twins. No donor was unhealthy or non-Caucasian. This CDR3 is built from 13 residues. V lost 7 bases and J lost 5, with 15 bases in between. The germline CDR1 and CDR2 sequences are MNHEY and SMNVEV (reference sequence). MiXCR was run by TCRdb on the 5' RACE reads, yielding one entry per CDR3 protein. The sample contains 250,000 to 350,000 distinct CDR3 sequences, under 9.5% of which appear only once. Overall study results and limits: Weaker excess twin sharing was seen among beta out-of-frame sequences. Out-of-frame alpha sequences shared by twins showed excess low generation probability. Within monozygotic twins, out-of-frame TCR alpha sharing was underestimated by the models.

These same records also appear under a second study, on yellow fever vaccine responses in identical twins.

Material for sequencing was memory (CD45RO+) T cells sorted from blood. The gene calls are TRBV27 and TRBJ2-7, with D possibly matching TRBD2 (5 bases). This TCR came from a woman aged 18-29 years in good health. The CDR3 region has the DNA TGTGCCAGCACTCCGACCCCTAGCCACGAGCAGTACTTC. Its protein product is CASTPTPSHEQYF.